This is a list of T cell receptor beta chains from one sample in a study of T cells after yellow fever vaccination. TCRdb reprocessed the 5' RACE reads with MiXCR, giving one entry per CDR3 protein. Of about 630,000 distinct CDR3 sequences listed, more than 9% are singletons. Here the sequenced sample was PBMCs, taken on the day of the yellow fever booster vaccination. Source of these receptors: a man aged 25 to 40 who received the YFV17D yellow fever vaccine. The CDR3 runs from the conserved cysteine through the conserved F or W. Fields, in order: CDR3 DNA, CDR3 protein, V gene, J gene, D gene, clone size. The D gene is left open where the match is weak. Some rows mark clone size as missing; the rest say once, few, many or name a class of expanded clone.

CDR3 DNA: TGTGCCAGCAGTTGGGGACGTACGAACACTGAAGCTTTCTTT
CDR3 protein: CASSWGRTNTEAFF
V gene: TRBV6-5
J gene: TRBJ1-1
D gene: .
clone size: .

CDR3 DNA: TGTGCCGGCCCCCGGGCTAGCGAAGGGGATACGCAGTATTTT
CDR3 protein: CAGPRASEGDTQYF
V gene: TRBV6-1
J gene: TRBJ2-3
D gene: .
clone size: few

CDR3 DNA: TGTGCCAGCAAAGCAGAAAGTGATACGCAGTATTTT
CDR3 protein: CASKAESDTQYF
V gene: TRBV18
J gene: TRBJ2-3
D gene: .
clone size: .

CDR3 DNA: TGTGCCAGCAGCTTGAGCGGGAGCACCCACAATGAGCAGTTCTTC
CDR3 protein: CASSLSGSTHNEQFF
V gene: TRBV5-4
J gene: TRBJ2-1
D gene: TRBD2
clone size: .

CDR3 DNA: TGTGCCAGCAGTTTACAACCTGGGGGCACAGATACGCAGTATTTT
CDR3 protein: CASSLQPGGTDTQYF
V gene: TRBV27
J gene: TRBJ2-3
D gene: .
clone size: few

CDR3 DNA: TGTGCCTGGAGTAGGATGGGGGATCAGCCCCAGCATTTT
CDR3 protein: CAWSRMGDQPQHF
V gene: TRBV30
J gene: TRBJ1-5
D gene: .
clone size: .

CDR3 DNA: TGCGCCAGCGGGTCTAGCGGGAGCCCCAATGAGCAGTTCTTC
CDR3 protein: CASGSSGSPNEQFF
V gene: TRBV5-1
J gene: TRBJ2-1
D gene: TRBD2
clone size: .

CDR3 DNA: TGTGCCAGCAGCGGAGGACTAGCCACGCAACAAGAGACCCAGTACTTC
CDR3 protein: CASSGGLATQQETQYF
V gene: TRBV9
J gene: TRBJ2-5
D gene: TRBD2
clone size: many

CDR3 DNA: TGTGCCAGCAGCCCTTTTCAGGGGAGTGAAAAACTGTTTTTT
CDR3 protein: CASSPFQGSEKLFF
V gene: TRBV25-1
J gene: TRBJ1-4
D gene: .
clone size: .

CDR3 DNA: TGCGCCAGCAGCTCCCTGCGGGAAGGCACAGATACGCAGTATTTT
CDR3 protein: CASSSLREGTDTQYF
V gene: TRBV5-1
J gene: TRBJ2-3
D gene: .
clone size: .

CDR3 DNA: TGCAGTGCTAGAGATTTGGAGCGGCCATACACAGATACGCAGTATTTT
CDR3 protein: CSARDLERPYTDTQYF
V gene: TRBV20-1
J gene: TRBJ2-3
D gene: .
clone size: .

CDR3 DNA: TGTGCCATCAGTGTCGTTCAGGGGATCGGTGGGCTGTTTTTT
CDR3 protein: CAISVVQGIGGLFF
V gene: TRBV10-3
J gene: TRBJ2-2
D gene: .
clone size: .

CDR3 DNA: TGTGCCAGCAGTTATCTTCTAGCGGGGGCTCGGGTGGGTGAGCAGTTCTTC
CDR3 protein: CASSYLLAGARVGEQFF
V gene: TRBV6-2/TRBV6-3
J gene: TRBJ2-1
D gene: TRBD2
clone size: .

CDR3 DNA: TGTGCCAGCAGCTCCGAGGGGCCCCCGGGGAATGAGCAGTTCTTC
CDR3 protein: CASSSEGPPGNEQFF
V gene: TRBV7-6
J gene: TRBJ2-1
D gene: .
clone size: few

CDR3 DNA: TGTGCCACCAGCAGAGTTCATGTGGGAGGGTACAATGAGCAGTTCTTC
CDR3 protein: CATSRVHVGGYNEQFF
V gene: TRBV15
J gene: TRBJ2-1
D gene: TRBD2
clone size: .

CDR3 DNA: TGCAGCGTTGATTCGTTAGCCCAGTTCTTC
CDR3 protein: CSVDSLAQFF
V gene: TRBV29-1
J gene: TRBJ2-1
D gene: .
clone size: .

CDR3 DNA: TGTGCCACCAGTGATCGGGGACACCAAGAGACCCAGTACTTC
CDR3 protein: CATSDRGHQETQYF
V gene: TRBV24-1
J gene: TRBJ2-5
D gene: .
clone size: .

CDR3 DNA: TGTGCCAGCAGCCCCAGGTGGGTGGTCAGAGACTACGAGCAGTACTTC
CDR3 protein: CASSPRWVVRDYEQYF
V gene: TRBV3-1
J gene: TRBJ2-7
D gene: .
clone size: few